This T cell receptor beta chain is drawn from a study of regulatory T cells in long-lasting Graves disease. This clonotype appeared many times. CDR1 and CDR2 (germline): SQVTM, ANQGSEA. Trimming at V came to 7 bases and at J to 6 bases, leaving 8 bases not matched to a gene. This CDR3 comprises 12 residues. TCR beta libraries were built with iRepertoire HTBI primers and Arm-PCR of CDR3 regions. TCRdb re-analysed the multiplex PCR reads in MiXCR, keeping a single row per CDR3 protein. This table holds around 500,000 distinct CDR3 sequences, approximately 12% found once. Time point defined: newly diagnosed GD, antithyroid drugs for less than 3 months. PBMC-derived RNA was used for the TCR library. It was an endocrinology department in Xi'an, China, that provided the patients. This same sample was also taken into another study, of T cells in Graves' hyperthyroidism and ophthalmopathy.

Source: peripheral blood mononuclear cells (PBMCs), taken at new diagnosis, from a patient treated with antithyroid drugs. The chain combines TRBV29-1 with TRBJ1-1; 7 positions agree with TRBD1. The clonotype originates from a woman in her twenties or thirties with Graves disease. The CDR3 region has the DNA TGCAGCGCCCGGGAGGGGGCCTCTGAAGCTTTCTTT. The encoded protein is CSAREGASEAFF.